Listed below are T cell receptor beta chains from one sample, sequenced in a study of T cell repertoires in cytomegalovirus infection. TCRdb re-derived calls from the reads in MiXCR, one entry per CDR3 protein. The sample records roughly 200,000 distinct CDR3 sequences, 7.5% to 10% being singletons. The source material was PBMCs. These receptor sequences come from a human donor in good health (CMV status not recorded). Some clones in this sample may be carry-over from other donors' samples. The conserved cysteine and the conserved F or W are not part of the CDR3 here. The order of the fields is D gene, J gene, V gene, CDR3 protein. D genes are given only for firm matches.

TRBD1 TRBJ1-5 TRBV7-9 ASSSLSQGDSNQPQH
NA TRBJ1-2 TRBV14 ASSQATVYGYT
NA TRBJ1-1 TRBV6-6 ASRPGPSTEAF
TRBD2 TRBJ2-5 TRBV3-1 ASSQASGTTQETQY
NA TRBJ1-4 TRBV7-6 ASSSTGSFGKLF
TRBD2 TRBJ2-7 TRBV7-2 ASTPGSGGYEQY
NA TRBJ1-4 TRBV28 ASSLKGSGTNEKLF
NA TRBJ1-1 TRBV7-9 ASSLARGLMNTEAF
NA TRBJ1-1 TRBV6-2/TRBV6-3 ASSYFGQSNTEAF
NA TRBJ2-7 TRBV19 ASSKGQSYEQY
TRBD1 TRBJ2-7 TRBV30 AWSVQGINEQY
TRBD2 TRBJ2-1 TRBV7-8 ASSPRTSGIEQF